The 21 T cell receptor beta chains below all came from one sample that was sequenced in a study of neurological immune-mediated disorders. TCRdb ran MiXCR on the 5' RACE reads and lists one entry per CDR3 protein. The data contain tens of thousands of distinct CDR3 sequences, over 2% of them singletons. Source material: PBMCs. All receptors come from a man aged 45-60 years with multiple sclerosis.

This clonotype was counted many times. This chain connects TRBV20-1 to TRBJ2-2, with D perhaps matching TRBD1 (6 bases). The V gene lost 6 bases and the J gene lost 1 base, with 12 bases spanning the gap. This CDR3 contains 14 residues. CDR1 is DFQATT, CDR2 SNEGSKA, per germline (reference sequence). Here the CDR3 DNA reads TGCAGTGCGGTACAGGGCCGGAACACCGGGGAGCTGTTTTTT. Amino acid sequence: CSAVQGRNTGELFF.

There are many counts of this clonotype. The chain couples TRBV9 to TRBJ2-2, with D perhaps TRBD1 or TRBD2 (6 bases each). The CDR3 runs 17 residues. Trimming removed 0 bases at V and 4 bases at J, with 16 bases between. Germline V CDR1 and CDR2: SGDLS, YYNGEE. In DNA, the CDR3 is TGTGCCAGCAGCGTAGGTGGAAGTTGGGGGGCCACCGGGGAGCTGTTTTTT. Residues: CASSVGGSWGATGELFF.

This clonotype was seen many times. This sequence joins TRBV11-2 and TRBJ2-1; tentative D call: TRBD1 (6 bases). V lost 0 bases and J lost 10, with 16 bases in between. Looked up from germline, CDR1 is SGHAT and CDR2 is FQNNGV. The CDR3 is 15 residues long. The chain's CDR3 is CASSLEGGQGIEQFF. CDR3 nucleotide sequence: TGTGCCAGCAGCTTAGAAGGAGGTCAGGGGATCGAGCAGTTCTTC.

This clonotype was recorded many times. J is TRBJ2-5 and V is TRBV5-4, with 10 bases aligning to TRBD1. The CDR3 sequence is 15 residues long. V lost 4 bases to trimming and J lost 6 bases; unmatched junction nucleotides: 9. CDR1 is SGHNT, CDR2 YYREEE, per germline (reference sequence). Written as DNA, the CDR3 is TGTGCCAGCAGCGCCCAGACAGGGGGCGCAAAGACCCAGTACTTC. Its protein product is CASSAQTGGAKTQYF.

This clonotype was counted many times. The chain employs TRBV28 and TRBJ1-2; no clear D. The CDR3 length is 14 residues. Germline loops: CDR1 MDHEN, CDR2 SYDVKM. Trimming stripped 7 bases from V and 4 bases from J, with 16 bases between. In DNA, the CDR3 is TGTGCCAGCAACTTTTGGGCGCGTGGCTATGGCTACACCTTC. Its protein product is CASNFWARGYGYTF.

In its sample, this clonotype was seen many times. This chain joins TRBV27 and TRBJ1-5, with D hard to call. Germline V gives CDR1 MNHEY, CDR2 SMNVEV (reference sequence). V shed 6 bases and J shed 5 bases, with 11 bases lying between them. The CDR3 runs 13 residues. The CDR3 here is CASRLGRYQPQHF. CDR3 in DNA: TGTGCCAGCAGGCTCGGCAGATATCAGCCCCAGCATTTT.

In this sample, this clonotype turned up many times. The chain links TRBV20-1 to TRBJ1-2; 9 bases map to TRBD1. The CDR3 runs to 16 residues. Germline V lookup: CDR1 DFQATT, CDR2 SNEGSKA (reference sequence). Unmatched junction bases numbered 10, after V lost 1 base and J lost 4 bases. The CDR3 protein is CSARVPGGTGTYGYTF. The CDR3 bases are TGCAGTGCTAGAGTCCCTGGGGGGACAGGGACCTATGGCTACACCTTC.

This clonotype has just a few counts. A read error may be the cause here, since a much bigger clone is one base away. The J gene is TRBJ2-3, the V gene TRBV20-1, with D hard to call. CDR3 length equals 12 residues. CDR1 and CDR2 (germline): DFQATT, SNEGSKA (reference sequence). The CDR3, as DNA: TGCAGTGCTTCGACCATCACAGATAAGCAGTATTTT. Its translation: CSASTITDKQYF.

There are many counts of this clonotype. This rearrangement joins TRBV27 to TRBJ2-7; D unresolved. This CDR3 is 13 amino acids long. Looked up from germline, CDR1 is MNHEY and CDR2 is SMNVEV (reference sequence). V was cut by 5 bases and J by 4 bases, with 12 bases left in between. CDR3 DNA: TGTGCCAGCAGTAACGGACGGATGTACGAGCAGTACTTC. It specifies CASSNGRMYEQYF.

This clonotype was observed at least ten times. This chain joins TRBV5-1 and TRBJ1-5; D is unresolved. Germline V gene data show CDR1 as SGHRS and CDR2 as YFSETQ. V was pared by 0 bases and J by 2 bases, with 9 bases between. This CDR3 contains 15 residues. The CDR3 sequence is CASSLDHGRNQPQHF. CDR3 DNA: TGCGCCAGCAGCTTGGATCACGGTCGCAATCAGCCCCAGCATTTT.

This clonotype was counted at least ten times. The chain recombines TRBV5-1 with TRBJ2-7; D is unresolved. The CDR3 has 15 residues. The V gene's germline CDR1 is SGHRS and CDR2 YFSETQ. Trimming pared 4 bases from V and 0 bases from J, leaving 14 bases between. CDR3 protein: CASSTSRSYSYEQYF. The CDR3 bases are TGCGCCAGCAGCACGTCCAGATCGTACTCCTACGAGCAGTACTTC.

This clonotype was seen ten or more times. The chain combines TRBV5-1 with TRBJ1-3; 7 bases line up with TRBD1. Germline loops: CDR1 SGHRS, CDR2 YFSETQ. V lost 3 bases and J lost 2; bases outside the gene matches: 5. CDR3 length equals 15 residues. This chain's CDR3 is CASSSRTGAGNTIYF. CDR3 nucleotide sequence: TGCGCCAGCAGCTCCCGGACAGGTGCTGGAAACACCATATATTTT.

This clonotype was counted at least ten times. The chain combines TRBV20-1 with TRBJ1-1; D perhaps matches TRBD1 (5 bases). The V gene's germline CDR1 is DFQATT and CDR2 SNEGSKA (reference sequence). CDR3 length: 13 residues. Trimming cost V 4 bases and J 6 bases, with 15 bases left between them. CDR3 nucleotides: TGCAGTGCTACCTCAGTCCAGGGAGCTGAAGCTTTCTTT. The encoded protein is CSATSVQGAEAFF.

The DNA of the CDR3 is TGTGCCAGCAGCTCTTCTCCGGGACAGCTACCAGCGCAGTACTTC. It yields the protein CASSSSPGQLPAQYF. This chain uses TRBV7-6 with TRBJ2-7; 7 nucleotides agree with TRBD1. CDR3 size: 15 residues. Germline V gives CDR1 SGHVS, CDR2 FNYEAQ. The V segment lost 4 bases and the J segment 9 bases; nucleotides outside the gene matches: 15.

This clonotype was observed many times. In DNA form, the CDR3 reads TGTGCCAGCAGACCAGGACAGGGAGGTTTCGACACTGAAGCTTTCTTT. Its translation: CASRPGQGGFDTEAFF. The chain recombines TRBV6-5 with TRBJ1-1; TRBD1 agrees at 8 bases. The ends lost 6 bases at V and 3 bases at J; junction bases unmatched: 12. The germline CDR1 and CDR2 sequences are MNHEY and SVGAGI. The CDR3 sequence is 16 residues long.

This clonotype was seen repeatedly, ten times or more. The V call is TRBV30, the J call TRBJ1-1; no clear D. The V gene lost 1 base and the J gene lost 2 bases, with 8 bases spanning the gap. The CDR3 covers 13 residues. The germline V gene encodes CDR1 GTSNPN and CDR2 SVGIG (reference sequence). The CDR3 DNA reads TGTGCCTGGAGTGGGTACGTTAACACTGAAGCTTTCTTT. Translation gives CAWSGYVNTEAFF.

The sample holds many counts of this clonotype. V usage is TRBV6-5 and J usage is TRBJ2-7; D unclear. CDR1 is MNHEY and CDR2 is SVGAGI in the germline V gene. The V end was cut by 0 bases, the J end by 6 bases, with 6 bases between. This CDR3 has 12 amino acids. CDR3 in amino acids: CASSYSPSEQYF. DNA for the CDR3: TGTGCCAGCAGTTACTCGCCTAGCGAGCAGTACTTC.

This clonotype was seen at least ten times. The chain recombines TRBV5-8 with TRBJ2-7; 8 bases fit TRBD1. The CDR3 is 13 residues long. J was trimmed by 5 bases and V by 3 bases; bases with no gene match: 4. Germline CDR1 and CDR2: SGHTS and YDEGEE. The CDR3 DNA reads TGTGCCAGCAGCTGGACAGGGATTCACGAGCAGTACTTC. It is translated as CASSWTGIHEQYF.

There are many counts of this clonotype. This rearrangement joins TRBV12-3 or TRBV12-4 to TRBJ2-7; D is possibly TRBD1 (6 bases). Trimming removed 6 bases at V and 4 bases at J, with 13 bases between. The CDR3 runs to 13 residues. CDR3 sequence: CASRGTLSYEQYF. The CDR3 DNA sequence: TGTGCCAGCAGAGGGACACTCTCATACGAGCAGTACTTC.

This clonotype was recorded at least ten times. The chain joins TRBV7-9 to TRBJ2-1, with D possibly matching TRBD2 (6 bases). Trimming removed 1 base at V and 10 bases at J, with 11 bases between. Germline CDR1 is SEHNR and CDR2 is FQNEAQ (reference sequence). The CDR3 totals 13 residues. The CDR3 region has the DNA TGTGCCAGCAGCTTAGGCAGGGACTCGGAGCAGTTCTTC. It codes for CASSLGRDSEQFF.

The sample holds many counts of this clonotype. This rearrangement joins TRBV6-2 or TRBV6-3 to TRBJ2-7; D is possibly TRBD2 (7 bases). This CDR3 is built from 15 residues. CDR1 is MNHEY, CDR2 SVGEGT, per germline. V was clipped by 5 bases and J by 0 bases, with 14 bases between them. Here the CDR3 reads CASSRGGHFSYEQYF. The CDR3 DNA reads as TGTGCCAGCAGTCGCGGGGGCCACTTCTCCTACGAGCAGTACTTC.